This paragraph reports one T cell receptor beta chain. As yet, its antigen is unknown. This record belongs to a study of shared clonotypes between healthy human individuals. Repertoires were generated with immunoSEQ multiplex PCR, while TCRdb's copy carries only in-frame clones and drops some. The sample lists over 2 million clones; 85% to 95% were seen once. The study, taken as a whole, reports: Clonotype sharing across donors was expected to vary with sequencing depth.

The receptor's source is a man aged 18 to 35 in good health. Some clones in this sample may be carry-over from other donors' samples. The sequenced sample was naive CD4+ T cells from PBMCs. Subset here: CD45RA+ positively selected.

As DNA, the CDR3 is TGTGCCAGCAGTTACGGTGGCGGGGAGACAGATACGCAGTATTTT. This gives the protein CASSYGGGETDTQYF. The V gene is TRBV6-5, the J gene TRBJ2-3; the D gene is possibly TRBD2 (6 bases). Germline V lookup: CDR1 MNHEY, CDR2 SVGAGI. The CDR3 is 15 amino acids. Trimming took off 2 bases at V and 3 bases at J, with 12 bases between the two ends.